This T cell receptor beta chain was captured in a study of neurological immune-mediated disorders. TCRdb recomputed calls from the 5' RACE reads with MiXCR, one row per CDR3 protein. The sample carries about 44,000 distinct CDR3 sequences, under 25% recorded once. As to this clonotype: This may stem from a read error, because a much larger clone lies one nucleotide away.

The CDR3 sequence is 15 residues long. Trimming took 5 bases from V and 3 from J; bases not matched to a gene: 6. Per the germline V gene, CDR1 is SGHVS and CDR2 is FNYEAQ. Time point noted: technical triplicate 3. This TCR was sampled from a man in his sixties with HTLV-1-associated myelopathy (HAM/TSP). The specimen was PBMCs. The chain has TRBV7-6 and TRBJ2-2, with 7 bases identical to TRBD1. The CDR3 DNA sequence: TGTGCCAGCAGCCGCGACAGGGTGGACACCGGGGAGCTGTTTTTT. Translated, it gives CASSRDRVDTGELFF. Filled out from reference TRBV7-6 and TRBJ2-2, the complete variable domain reads GAGVSQSPRYKVTKRGQDVALRCDPISGHVSLYWYRQALGQGPEFLTYFNYEAQQDKSGLPNDRFSAERPEGSISTLTIQRTEQRDSAMYRCASSRDRVDTGELFFGEGSRLTVL.